These 10 T cell receptor beta chains originate from one sample sequenced in a study of chemoradiotherapy in HPV16-positive cancers (dated by TCRdb to 2022 to 2024). The library was built by means of the immunoSEQ multiplex PCR assay. The source is immuneACCESS, and TCRdb retained only in-frame sequences with V and J called. Part of the clones is not carried over; for the studies checked, unresolved V genes explain less than half of this, and the remainder is unexplained. The sample yields some 6,600 clones; under 80% were counted once. The top ten hold 8% of the sample. This sample comprised tumor tissue, obtained from a patient who underwent chemoradiotherapy. Source of these receptors: a human donor with HPV-associated anogenital cancer.

The chain uses TRBV15 and TRBJ1-2; 8 bases agree with TRBD1. Germline V CDR1 and CDR2: LNHNV, YYDKDF (reference sequence). J lost 6 bases, V lost 5 bases, and 5 bases had no gene match. CDR3 length: 13 amino acids. As DNA, the CDR3 is TGTGCCACCAGCGCCCCAGGGGGCGATGGCTACACCTTC. Translation: CATSAPGGDGYTF.

The V gene is TRBV30, the J gene TRBJ1-1, with D tentatively TRBD1 (5 bases). This CDR3 has 11 amino acids. V was pared by 3 bases and J by 10 bases, with 12 bases between. Germline CDR1 is GTSNPN and CDR2 is SVGIG (reference sequence). The CDR3 DNA follows: TGTGCCTGGAGCAGAGGGGCTCCAGCTTTCTTT. Amino acids: CAWSRGAPAFF.

The gene calls are TRBV30 and TRBJ1-2, with no clear D. CDR1 and CDR2 (germline): GTSNPN, SVGIG (reference sequence). Trimming removed 2 bases at V and 6 bases at J, with 13 bases between. This CDR3 is 13 amino acids long. The CDR3 here is CAWSRTADDGYTF. The CDR3 DNA reads TGTGCCTGGAGTCGGACCGCGGACGATGGCTACACCTTC.

The rearrangement joins TRBV4-1 to TRBJ1-2; D is possibly TRBD1 (6 bases). The V and J ends lost 3 bases and 7 bases respectively, with 12 bases between them. The germline V gene encodes CDR1 MGHRA and CDR2 YSYEKL. The CDR3 runs 13 residues. DNA for the CDR3: TGCGCCAGCAGCCATACAGGGATGCTTGGCTACACCTTC. This translates into CASSHTGMLGYTF.

This clone was counted only a few times. The CDR3 spells CASSIVGTVEEAFF. In DNA form, the CDR3 reads TGTGCCAGTAGTATAGTTGGGACAGTCGAAGAAGCTTTCTTT. The V gene is TRBV19, the J gene TRBJ1-1, with 7 bases fitting TRBD1. The germline V gene encodes CDR1 LNHDA and CDR2 SQIVND (reference sequence). CDR3 length equals 14 residues. The V and J ends lost 1 base and 8 bases, in that order; junction bases with no gene match: 7.

This clone was counted only a few times. The chain carries TRBV30 and TRBJ1-6, with D possibly matching TRBD1 (5 bases). Trimming cost V 2 bases and J 0 bases, with 14 bases left between them. The CDR3 covers 17 residues. CDR1 is GTSNPN and CDR2 is SVGIG in the germline V gene (reference sequence). CDR3 nucleotides: TGTGCCTGGAGTAGGGACCTTGGGCTCTCCTATAATTCACCCCTCCACTTT. The encoded protein is CAWSRDLGLSYNSPLHF. The variable domain in full, completed from reference TRBV30 and TRBJ1-6, reads SQTIHQWPATLVQPVGSPLSLECTVEGTSNPNLYWYRQAAGRGLQLLFYSVGIGQISSEVPQNLSASRPQDRQFILSSKKLLLSDSGFYLCAWSRDLGLSYNSPLHFGNGTRLTVT.

V and J are TRBV7-3 and TRBJ2-3, with D possibly TRBD2 on 6 matching bases. Trimming took 2 bases from V and 1 from J, leaving 13 bases between them. The CDR3 loop spans 16 amino acids. Per germline, CDR1 SGHTA and CDR2 FQGTGA. In DNA form, the CDR3 reads TGTGCCAGCAGCTTAGTTTTCGGCGGGGGCACAGATACGCAGTATTTT. Translating it yields CASSLVFGGGTDTQYF. The variable domain in full, with the rest retrieved from reference TRBV7-3 and TRBJ2-3, is GAGVSQTPSNKVTEKGKYVELRCDPISGHTALYWYRQSLGQGPEFLIYFQGTGAADDSGLPNDRFFAVRPEGSVSTLKIQRTERGDSAVYLCASSLVFGGGTDTQYFGPGTRLTVL.

The CDR3 here is CASRGSNQPQHF. Written as DNA, the CDR3 is TGCGCCAGCCGGGGTAGCAATCAGCCCCAGCATTTT. The V call is TRBV10-2, the J call TRBJ1-5; unclear D gene. This CDR3 contains 12 residues. The V end was cut by 8 bases, the J end by 0 bases, with 5 bases between. The germline V gene has CDR1 WSHSY and CDR2 SAAADI.

The chain joins TRBV28 to TRBJ1-2; 11 bases agree with TRBD1. Germline CDR1 and CDR2: MDHEN and SYDVKM. V was clipped by 4 bases and J by 4 bases; unmatched bases: 5. The CDR3 sequence is 15 residues long. CDR3 loop: CASSSGQGARYGYTF. The CDR3, as DNA: TGTGCCAGCAGTTCTGGACAGGGGGCGCGCTATGGCTACACCTTC.

The chain recombines TRBV7-3 with TRBJ2-7; the D gene could be TRBD1 or TRBD2 (5 bases each). The germline V and J ends were trimmed by 8 bases and 0 bases, with 8 bases remaining between them. CDR1 and CDR2 from the germline V gene are SGHTA and FQGTGA. This CDR3 is 12 amino acids long. CDR3 nucleotide sequence: TGTGCCAGCGGGGGATCCTCCTACGAGCAGTACTTC. Protein product: CASGGSSYEQYF.